The rows below give T cell receptor beta chains drawn from one sample of a study of blood T cell repertoires in COVID-19. Here immunoSEQ multiplex PCR was the method, and the copy in TCRdb shows in-frame clones only, minus some. The sample lists approximately 180,000 clones; 88% were seen once. Sequencing input: peripheral blood. The receptor source for this set is a man aged 35 to 55 with active or convalescent COVID-19. CDR3s include the opening cysteine and the closing phenylalanine or tryptophan. Each record gives: V gene, clone size, J gene, D gene, CDR3 protein, CDR3 DNA. The D gene is left open where the match is weak. The size of a clone is reported for some rows only, either as once, few or many, or as a class for expanded clones.

V gene: TRBV18
clone size: .
J gene: TRBJ1-1
D gene: TRBD1
CDR3 protein: CASSPTRDRVTEAFF
CDR3 DNA: TGTGCCAGCTCACCTACACGGGACAGGGTCACTGAAGCTTTCTTT

V gene: TRBV5-1
clone size: .
J gene: TRBJ2-7
D gene: TRBD2
CDR3 protein: CASSGTSLHEQYF
CDR3 DNA: TGCGCCAGCAGCGGGACTAGTTTGCACGAGCAGTACTTC

V gene: TRBV18
clone size: .
J gene: TRBJ2-1
D gene: .
CDR3 protein: CASSPRGRAFYNEQFF
CDR3 DNA: TGTGCCAGCTCCCCCAGAGGCAGGGCCTTCTACAATGAGCAGTTCTTC

V gene: TRBV5-1
clone size: .
J gene: TRBJ2-7
D gene: .
CDR3 protein: CASSPSSSYEQYF
CDR3 DNA: TGCGCCAGCAGCCCTTCCAGCTCCTACGAGCAGTACTTC

V gene: TRBV6-1
clone size: .
J gene: TRBJ1-2
D gene: TRBD1
CDR3 protein: CASSSGTGGHYGYTF
CDR3 DNA: TGTGCCAGCAGTTCAGGGACAGGGGGCCACTATGGCTACACCTTC

V gene: TRBV3-1/TRBV3-2
clone size: .
J gene: TRBJ2-7
D gene: TRBD1
CDR3 protein: CASSRDSYEQYF
CDR3 DNA: TGTGCCAGCAGCAGGGACAGCTACGAGCAGTACTTC

V gene: TRBV19
clone size: .
J gene: TRBJ2-3
D gene: .
CDR3 protein: CASRAPAGTTLDTQYF
CDR3 DNA: TGTGCCAGTAGAGCCCCGGCCGGGACAACGCTAGATACGCAGTATTTT

V gene: TRBV6-2/TRBV6-3
clone size: .
J gene: TRBJ2-2
D gene: .
CDR3 protein: CASSYSETVMDTGELFF
CDR3 DNA: TGTGCCAGCAGTTACTCCGAGACAGTCATGGACACCGGGGAGCTGTTTTTT

V gene: TRBV6-1
clone size: .
J gene: TRBJ2-7
D gene: .
CDR3 protein: CASSASGEKGFPSIYYEQYF
CDR3 DNA: TGTGCCAGCAGTGCTTCGGGGGAAAAAGGTTTCCCTTCCATTTACTACGAGCAGTACTTC

V gene: TRBV7-2
clone size: .
J gene: TRBJ2-2
D gene: .
CDR3 protein: CASSLVGGAGELFF
CDR3 DNA: TGTGCCAGCAGCTTAGTCGGTGGTGCCGGGGAGCTGTTTTTT

V gene: TRBV7-9
clone size: once
J gene: TRBJ2-7
D gene: .
CDR3 protein: CASSQWQGYSYEQYF
CDR3 DNA: TGTGCCAGCAGCCAGTGGCAGGGGTACTCCTACGAGCAGTACTTC

V gene: TRBV7-3
clone size: .
J gene: TRBJ2-2
D gene: .
CDR3 protein: CASSLDRTNTGELFF
CDR3 DNA: TGTGCCAGCAGCTTAGACAGAACGAACACCGGGGAGCTGTTTTTT

V gene: TRBV28
clone size: .
J gene: TRBJ2-7
D gene: TRBD2
CDR3 protein: CASSLAGGFYEQYF
CDR3 DNA: TGTGCCAGCAGCCTTGCGGGAGGCTTCTACGAGCAGTACTTC

V gene: TRBV5-4
clone size: .
J gene: TRBJ2-3
D gene: .
CDR3 protein: CASSLRDSRTDTQYF
CDR3 DNA: TGTGCCAGCAGCTTGAGAGACAGTCGCACAGATACGCAGTATTTT

V gene: TRBV7-6
clone size: few
J gene: TRBJ2-7
D gene: .
CDR3 protein: CASSPDRTIYEQYF
CDR3 DNA: TGTGCCAGCAGTCCAGACAGGACCATCTACGAGCAGTACTTC

V gene: TRBV5-5
clone size: .
J gene: TRBJ2-4
D gene: TRBD2
CDR3 protein: CASSLSTSGLIAKNIQYF
CDR3 DNA: TGTGCCAGCAGCTTATCGACTAGCGGATTAATAGCCAAAAACATTCAGTACTTC

V gene: TRBV4-3
clone size: .
J gene: TRBJ2-7
D gene: .
CDR3 protein: CASSQDPTGLFYEQYF
CDR3 DNA: TGCGCCAGCAGCCAAGATCCTACAGGGTTGTTTTACGAGCAGTACTTC

V gene: TRBV12-5
clone size: once
J gene: TRBJ2-1
D gene: .
CDR3 protein: CASGLLQTGARGNEQFF
CDR3 DNA: TGTGCTAGTGGTTTGCTCCAAACCGGGGCCCGGGGGAATGAGCAGTTCTTC

V gene: TRBV7-9
clone size: .
J gene: TRBJ2-7
D gene: TRBD2
CDR3 protein: CASNPRSAGGWNEQYF
CDR3 DNA: TGTGCCAGCAATCCTCGAAGTGCGGGGGGCTGGAATGAGCAGTACTTC

V gene: TRBV18
clone size: .
J gene: TRBJ1-6
D gene: .
CDR3 protein: CASSLPRAENSPLHF
CDR3 DNA: TGTGCCAGCTCACTACCCCGTGCAGAAAATTCACCCCTCCACTTT

V gene: TRBV29-1
clone size: .
J gene: TRBJ2-3
D gene: TRBD2
CDR3 protein: CSAPSSGSADTQYF
CDR3 DNA: TGCAGCGCTCCTTCCAGCGGGAGTGCAGATACGCAGTATTTT

V gene: TRBV5-1
clone size: .
J gene: TRBJ2-3
D gene: TRBD2
CDR3 protein: CASSFSGLAGSRDTQYF
CDR3 DNA: TGCGCCAGCAGCTTCTCCGGACTAGCGGGGAGCCGCGATACGCAGTATTTT

V gene: TRBV6-6
clone size: .
J gene: TRBJ2-7
D gene: TRBD2
CDR3 protein: CASSYSGREVSYEQYF
CDR3 DNA: TGTGCCAGCAGTTACTCGGGGCGGGAGGTCTCCTACGAGCAGTACTTC

V gene: TRBV13
clone size: .
J gene: TRBJ2-7
D gene: TRBD2
CDR3 protein: CASSPFRTSGTVEQYF
CDR3 DNA: TGTGCCAGCAGCCCCTTCCGGACTAGCGGGACCGTTGAGCAGTACTTC

V gene: TRBV10-3
clone size: .
J gene: TRBJ2-7
D gene: .
CDR3 protein: CATRLTGQSYEQYF
CDR3 DNA: TGTGCCACCCGCTTGACCGGACAGAGCTACGAGCAGTACTTC

V gene: TRBV9
clone size: .
J gene: TRBJ2-3
D gene: .
CDR3 protein: CASSPYRGKTTDTQYF
CDR3 DNA: TGTGCCAGCAGCCCCTATCGGGGGAAGACCACAGATACGCAGTATTTT

V gene: TRBV15
clone size: .
J gene: TRBJ1-5
D gene: TRBD1
CDR3 protein: CATSRPRGQGHQPQHF
CDR3 DNA: TGTGCCACCAGCAGGCCTCGGGGACAGGGGCATCAGCCCCAGCATTTT

V gene: TRBV5-1
clone size: few
J gene: TRBJ2-1
D gene: TRBD2
CDR3 protein: CASSLTSGNNEQFF
CDR3 DNA: TGCGCCAGCAGCTTGACTAGCGGGAACAATGAGCAGTTCTTC

V gene: TRBV28
clone size: .
J gene: TRBJ2-7
D gene: TRBD2
CDR3 protein: CASRIQRESSYEQYF
CDR3 DNA: TGTGCCAGCAGGATCCAGCGGGAGAGCTCCTACGAGCAGTACTTC

V gene: TRBV19
clone size: .
J gene: TRBJ2-5
D gene: TRBD2
CDR3 protein: CASSTPSGGLETQYF
CDR3 DNA: TGTGCCAGTAGCACCCCTAGCGGGGGGCTTGAGACCCAGTACTTC

V gene: TRBV7-2
clone size: .
J gene: TRBJ1-2
D gene: TRBD1
CDR3 protein: CASSSGGLYGYTF
CDR3 DNA: TGTGCCAGCAGCTCAGGGGGCTTGTATGGCTACACCTTC

V gene: TRBV28
clone size: few
J gene: TRBJ1-3
D gene: TRBD1
CDR3 protein: CASSLYTGVVDTIYF
CDR3 DNA: TGTGCCAGCAGTTTATATACAGGGGTAGTCGACACCATATATTTT

V gene: TRBV24-1
clone size: once
J gene: TRBJ2-7
D gene: TRBD1
CDR3 protein: CATSDLPGTGTDEQYF
CDR3 DNA: TGTGCCACCAGTGATTTGCCCGGGACAGGGACCGACGAGCAGTACTTC

V gene: TRBV27
clone size: .
J gene: TRBJ2-3
D gene: TRBD2
CDR3 protein: CASSFIPGRGTDTQYF
CDR3 DNA: TGTGCCAGCAGTTTCATTCCGGGGAGGGGCACAGATACGCAGTATTTT

V gene: TRBV3-1/TRBV3-2
clone size: .
J gene: TRBJ2-5
D gene: .
CDR3 protein: CASSRGRQETQYF
CDR3 DNA: TGTGCCAGCTCTCGGGGAAGGCAAGAGACCCAGTACTTC

V gene: TRBV24-1
clone size: once
J gene: TRBJ1-2
D gene: .
CDR3 protein: CATASKPFNYGYTF
CDR3 DNA: TGTGCCACCGCGTCCAAGCCCTTTAACTATGGCTACACCTTC

V gene: TRBV9
clone size: .
J gene: TRBJ1-1
D gene: .
CDR3 protein: CASSVAPGGITEAFF
CDR3 DNA: TGTGCCAGCAGCGTAGCTCCGGGAGGGATCACTGAAGCTTTCTTT